What follows are 32 T cell receptor beta chains derived from one specimen sequenced in a study of kidney transplant recipient with SARS-CoV-2 infection. TCRdb recomputed calls from the reads with MiXCR, one row per CDR3 protein. Among about 250,000 distinct CDR3 sequences, around 30% were seen once, and the ten largest hold less than 8.5%. The source was a blood sample, collected at baseline and on roughly day 110 from a kidney transplant recipient. The receptors were sampled from a young adult male patient who had COVID-19 and was a kidney transplant recipient. These T cells may partly come from the graft donor.

The table lists this clonotype with a count of one. Given a much more abundant clone one base away, this may be a read error. The chain employs TRBV28 and TRBJ2-4; 8 bases match TRBD2. With 10 bases clipped from V and 7 bases from J, the junction kept 12 bases outside the gene matches. CDR3 size: 14 residues. Looked up from germline, CDR1 is MDHEN and CDR2 is SYDVKM. CDR3 region: CAIATRGRSNIQYF. Written as DNA, the CDR3 is TGTGCCATCGCGACTCGCGGGAGGTCGAACATTCAGTACTTC.

With regard to this clonotype: This may arise from a read error, as a much more abundant clone is one base away. The chain links TRBV4-1 to TRBJ1-5; D is perhaps TRBD1 (5 bases). The CDR3 loop spans 15 amino acids. Per germline, CDR1 MGHRA and CDR2 YSYEKL. Trimming took 1 base from V and 3 from J, leaving 10 bases between them. The CDR3 nucleotides are TGCGCCAGCAGCCAAGCAGGGCGCGACAATCAGCCCCAGCATTTT. It yields the protein CASSQAGRDNQPQHF.

The rearrangement joins TRBV10-3 to TRBJ1-2; 8 bases agree with TRBD1. With 7 bases clipped from V and 2 bases from J, the junction kept 6 bases outside the gene matches. Germline lookup yields CDR1 ENHRY and CDR2 SYGVKD. This CDR3 spans 14 amino acids. The CDR3 nucleotides are TGTGCCATCAATGGACAGGGACCCAACTATGGCTACACCTTC. Translated: CAINGQGPNYGYTF.

On this clonotype itself: This may be a read error, as it is one base from a much larger clone. The chain couples TRBV10-1 to TRBJ1-2; D call uncertain. Germline lookup yields CDR1 WNHNN and CDR2 SYGVQD (reference sequence). This CDR3 contains 17 residues. V lost 4 bases to trimming and J lost 2 bases, with 20 bases between them. The CDR3 is CASSGSTRSRKNYGYTF. CDR3 coding DNA: TGCGCCAGCAGTGGGTCTACAAGATCGCGAAAGAACTATGGCTACACCTTC.

A note on this clonotype: This may arise from a read error, as a much more abundant clone is one base away. This chain links TRBV6-5 with TRBJ1-5, with 8 bases fitting TRBD1. The CDR3 is 13 residues long. In germline, CDR1 is MNHEY, CDR2 SVGAGI. V lost 10 bases and J lost 7; bases outside the gene matches: 9. Here the CDR3 reads CANTRQGSQPQHF. CDR3 DNA: TGTGCCAACACTCGACAGGGGTCCCAGCCCCAGCATTTT.

This clonotype appeared a few times. The rearrangement joins TRBV7-6 to TRBJ2-3; 11 nucleotides align to TRBD2. J was trimmed by 2 bases and V by 10 bases; bases with no gene match: 5. Germline CDR1 reads SGHVS; CDR2 reads FNYEAQ. The CDR3 covers 14 residues. The CDR3 spells CATLGLAVTDTQYF. Here the CDR3 DNA reads TGTGCCACCTTGGGACTAGCGGTCACAGATACGCAGTATTTT.

About this clonotype itself: A single base separates this from a much larger clone, so it may be a read error. V gene TRBV5-1 combines with J gene TRBJ1-2; no clear D. With 7 bases removed from V and 4 bases from J, the gap between germline ends came to 23 bases. The germline V gene has CDR1 SGHRS and CDR2 YFSETQ. This CDR3 comprises 16 residues. The CDR3: CASGLPLVRKTYGYTF. Here the CDR3 DNA reads TGCGCCAGCGGACTCCCATTGGTTCGAAAGACCTATGGCTACACCTTC.

The chain has TRBV5-4 and TRBJ1-2; D gene ambiguous. CDR3 size: 15 residues. V was trimmed by 4 bases and J by 2 bases, leaving 15 bases between them. Per the germline V gene, CDR1 is SGHNT and CDR2 is YYREEE (reference sequence). CDR3 protein: CASSLSGQENYGYTF. The CDR3 DNA is TGTGCCAGCAGCCTGTCGGGTCAAGAGAACTATGGCTACACCTTC.

There are a few counts of this clonotype. The rearrangement joins TRBV30 to TRBJ2-3; TRBD2 aligns across 10 bases. The CDR3 is made up of 14 amino acids. With 4 bases clipped from V and 6 bases from J, the junction kept 7 bases outside the gene matches. Germline lookup yields CDR1 GTSNPN and CDR2 SVGIG (reference sequence). CDR3 loop: CAWTSGSVVDTQYF. Here the CDR3 DNA reads TGTGCCTGGACTAGCGGGAGTGTAGTGGATACGCAGTATTTT.

To note about this clonotype: A much larger clone is a single base away; this may be a read error. The chain recombines TRBV25-1 with TRBJ1-2, with D uncertain. CDR1 MGHDK and CDR2 SYGVNS come from the germline V gene. This CDR3 is built from 17 residues. Trimming took off 3 bases at V and 4 bases at J, with 21 bases between the two ends. The chain's CDR3 is CASSDGREPGKTYGYTF. In DNA form, the CDR3 reads TGTGCCAGCAGTGACGGCAGAGAACCGGGAAAGACCTATGGCTACACCTTC.

This clonotype has ten or more counts. The chain joins TRBV6-6 to TRBJ1-1; D not certain. The CDR3 runs to 15 residues. The germline V and J ends were trimmed by 5 bases and 3 bases, with 16 bases remaining between them. Germline values: CDR1 MNHNY, CDR2 SVGAGI (reference sequence). The CDR3 sequence: CASSPAEGIDTEAFF. The CDR3 DNA follows: TGTGCCAGCAGTCCCGCGGAGGGCATTGACACTGAAGCTTTCTTT.

The chain joins TRBV7-6 to TRBJ1-2; D is uncertain. Trimming shortened V by 5 bases and J by 4 bases, and 23 bases separated the two germline ends. Germline V lookup: CDR1 SGHVS, CDR2 FNYEAQ. This CDR3 has 17 residues. CDR3 sequence: CASSLTTGSRKTYGYTF. CDR3 nucleotide sequence: TGTGCCAGCAGCCTTACAACTGGATCTCGAAAGACCTATGGCTACACCTTC.

As regards this clonotype: A much larger clone lies a single base off, so this may be a read error. This chain links TRBV20-1 with TRBJ2-1; possible D gene TRBD2, 6 bases. CDR3 size: 15 residues. The germline V and J ends were trimmed by 5 bases and 0 bases, with 14 bases remaining between them. CDR1 and CDR2 from the germline V gene are DFQATT and SNEGSKA (reference sequence). As DNA, the CDR3 is TGCAGTGCTCAAGGTGGCGGGGTCTCCTACAATGAGCAGTTCTTC. This encodes CSAQGGGVSYNEQFF.

Concerning this clonotype itself: A much larger clone differs by one base, so this may be a read error. This chain uses TRBV12-3 or TRBV12-4 with TRBJ1-4; TRBD1 might be the D (6 bases). V was clipped by 7 bases and J by 13 bases, with 19 bases between them. The length of the CDR3 is 13 residues. The CDR3 loop is CASKRQEGGLLFF. The DNA for the CDR3 is TGTGCCAGCAAGAGACAGGAGGGGGGATTACTGTTTTTT.

This clonotype was found many times. This sequence joins TRBV6-4 and TRBJ1-2; 9 bases line up with TRBD1. The CDR3 has 14 amino acids. Trimming took 2 bases from V and 5 from J; bases not matched to a gene: 3. CDR1 MRHNA and CDR2 SNTAGT come from the germline V gene. CDR3 DNA: TGTGCCAGCAGTGACACAGGGGGCGCATATGGCTACACCTTC. Its translation: CASSDTGGAYGYTF.

This clonotype has ten or more counts. This rearrangement joins TRBV21-1 to TRBJ2-3; the table's D call of TRBD2 was not tested on the DNA. TRBV21-1 is a recognized pseudogene. This CDR3 has 17 residues. CDR3 DNA sequence: TGTGCCAGCAGTTCGGGGCTAGCTACAGTCATGCAAGATACGCAGTATTTT. Its translation: CASSSGLATVMQDTQYF.

Note on this clonotype: A read error may produce the germline difference seen at one junction end. The genes are TRBV6-5 and TRBJ1-4; TRBD1 matches 7 bases. Germline CDR1 is MNHEY and CDR2 is SVGAGI. CDR3 length: 15 residues. CDR3 loop: CACSSTQGPGEKLFF. In nucleotides, the CDR3 is TGTGCCTGCAGCTCCACACAGGGGCCGGGTGAAAAACTGTTTTTT.

Only a few counts were recorded for this clonotype. The V call is TRBV19, the J call TRBJ1-2; TRBD1 might be the D (5 bases). The CDR3 sequence is 17 residues long. Germline V gene lookup returns CDR1 LNHDA and CDR2 SQIVND (reference sequence). V dropped 5 bases and J dropped 4 bases, with 23 bases sitting between them. The CDR3 region has the DNA TGTGCCAGTAGTGGTTCGCGGACAAATCGAAAGACCTATGGCTACACCTTC. It is translated as CASSGSRTNRKTYGYTF.

About this clonotype itself: This may be a read error, as it is one base from a much larger clone. V and J are TRBV7-2 and TRBJ2-2; TRBD1 agrees at 7 bases. The CDR3 extends over 16 amino acids. Germline lookup yields CDR1 SGHTA and CDR2 FQGNSA. The CDR3 bases are TGTGCCAACAGCTTAAGGACAGGCTATAACACCGGGGAGCTGTTTTTT. This gives the protein CANSLRTGYNTGELFF.

This clonotype was found many times. The V gene is TRBV7-2, the J gene TRBJ1-2; no clear D. Germline loops: CDR1 SGHTA, CDR2 FQGNSA. This CDR3 is built from 13 residues. Trimming cost V 1 base and J 11 bases, with 14 bases left between them. The CDR3 is CASSLGDDRIYTF. In DNA form, the CDR3 reads TGTGCCAGCAGCTTAGGTGACGATCGTATTTACACCTTC.

At least ten counts were recorded for this clonotype. The chain joins TRBV28 to TRBJ2-1; D call uncertain. The germline CDR1 and CDR2 sequences are MDHEN and SYDVKM. The CDR3 runs 15 residues. V was trimmed by 2 bases and J by 0 bases, leaving 8 bases between them. The CDR3 coding sequence is TGTGCCAGCAGTTTAGCGGTCAGCTCCTACAATGAGCAGTTCTTC. This codes for CASSLAVSSYNEQFF.

This clonotype has at least ten counts. The rearrangement uses TRBV18 and TRBJ1-1, with 8 positions matching TRBD1. There are 14 residues in the CDR3. CDR1 and CDR2 from the germline V gene are KGHSH and LQKENI. V lost 3 bases to trimming and J lost 3 bases; unmatched junction nucleotides: 3. The CDR3 nucleotides are TGTGCCAGCTCACCTCTGACAGGGGACACTGAAGCTTTCTTT. Its protein is CASSPLTGDTEAFF.

This clonotype was counted ten times or more. The rearrangement joins TRBV29-1 to TRBJ1-2; D may be TRBD1 (6 bases). CDR1 is SQVTM and CDR2 is ANQGSEA in the germline V gene. V was pared by 7 bases and J by 2 bases, with 14 bases between. The CDR3 has 13 amino acids. The CDR3 is CSDARGGNYGYTF. CDR3 bases: TGCAGCGACGCCAGGGGCGGGAACTATGGCTACACCTTC.

On this clonotype: Since a much larger clone is just one base distant, this may be a read error. The genes are TRBV7-6 and TRBJ2-7; D is uncertain. The CDR3 is 14 amino acids. Germline CDR1 reads SGHVS; CDR2 reads FNYEAQ. V was clipped by 5 bases and J by 0 bases, with 11 bases between them. The CDR3 here is CASSTDFGSYEQYF. The CDR3 DNA follows: TGTGCCAGCAGCACTGACTTCGGCTCCTACGAGCAGTACTTC. Together with reference TRBV7-6 and TRBJ2-7, the CDR3 gives the full variable domain: GAGVSQSPRYKVTKRGQDVALRCDPISGHVSLYWYRQALGQGPEFLTYFNYEAQQDKSGLPNDRFSAERPEGSISTLTIQRTEQRDSAMYRCASSTDFGSYEQYFGPGTRLTVT.

This chain connects TRBV19 to TRBJ2-5, with 13 nucleotides matching TRBD2. Germline values: CDR1 LNHDA, CDR2 SQIVND (reference sequence). V lost 3 bases, J lost 0 bases, and 4 bases stayed unmatched. The CDR3 is 17 residues long. CDR3 bases: TGTGCCAGTAGTATGGGGACTAGCGGGGTGTACCAAGAGACCCAGTACTTC. Its translation is CASSMGTSGVYQETQYF. The full variable domain, its missing parts supplied by reference TRBV19 and TRBJ2-5, is DGGITQSPKYLFRKEGQNVTLSCEQNLNHDAMYWYRQDPGQGLRLIYYSQIVNDFQKGDIAEGYSVSREKKESFPLTVTSAQKNPTAFYLCASSMGTSGVYQETQYFGPGTRLLVL.

This clonotype was detected ten times or more. This chain connects TRBV6-5 to TRBJ1-2; D unclear. Per the germline V gene, CDR1 is MNHEY and CDR2 is SVGAGI. V lost 5 bases and J 2 bases, leaving 6 bases between the germline ends. This CDR3 is 12 amino acids long. The CDR3 loop is CASSIPNYGYTF. CDR3 sequence (DNA): TGTGCCAGCAGTATACCGAACTATGGCTACACCTTC.

In its sample, this clonotype was seen many times. The V call is TRBV9, the J call TRBJ1-1; D ambiguous. Germline CDR1 and CDR2: SGDLS and YYNGEE. Trimming shortened V by 4 bases and J by 4 bases, and 17 bases separated the two germline ends. There are 15 residues in the CDR3. The CDR3: CASSKTASSGTEAFF. CDR3 bases: TGTGCCAGCAGCAAGACGGCATCATCGGGCACTGAAGCTTTCTTT.

There are many counts of this clonotype. This chain uses TRBV18 with TRBJ1-2; weak D call: TRBD1 (6 bases). V gave up 6 bases and J gave up 5 bases, with 19 bases separating them. The CDR3 is 15 amino acids. In germline, CDR1 is KGHSH, CDR2 LQKENI. The CDR3 DNA reads as TGTGCCAGCTCCCCTGAAGGAGGGGGAGGTTATGGCTACACCTTC. This gives the protein CASSPEGGGGYGYTF.

Note on this clonotype: A much bigger clone sits one base away, suggesting this may be a read error. This rearrangement joins TRBV4-1 to TRBJ1-2; 8 bases are shared with TRBD1. J lost 0 bases, V lost 0 bases, and 6 bases had no gene match. This CDR3 is built from 17 residues. Germline lookup yields CDR1 MGHRA and CDR2 YSYEKL. The CDR3 protein is CASSQEAGQVANYGYTF. The CDR3 DNA is TGCGCCAGCAGCCAAGAGGCGGGACAGGTAGCTAACTATGGCTACACCTTC.

This clonotype was seen many times. The chain has TRBV6-1 and TRBJ2-1; weak D call: TRBD2 (5 bases). Germline V gene sequence: CDR1 MNHNS, CDR2 SASEGT. V lost 2 bases to trimming and J lost 7 bases, with 18 bases between them. This CDR3 comprises 16 residues. In nucleotides, the CDR3 is TGTGCCAGCAGTGAATTAGTGGGAGTTGGGTCGAATGAGCAGTTCTTC. Its protein is CASSELVGVGSNEQFF.

There are a few counts of this clonotype. The chain uses TRBV8-2 and TRBJ1-2. TRBV8-2 is an annotated pseudogene. The CDR3 covers 16 residues. DNA for the CDR3: TGTGGCAGTAGAGGAAGTGATAGCCGAAAGACCTATGGCTACACCTTC. Translating gives CGSRGSDSRKTYGYTF.

This clonotype has ten or more counts. The rearrangement uses TRBV19 and TRBJ2-2; D may match TRBD1 or TRBD2 (6 bases each). CDR3 length: 16 residues. V was cut by 0 bases and J by 6 bases, with 14 bases left in between. Germline V gene data show CDR1 as LNHDA and CDR2 as SQIVND (reference sequence). The CDR3 DNA sequence: TGTGCCAGTAGTATAGACCCCGGGGGCCACCCCGGGGAGCTGTTTTTT. Translation: CASSIDPGGHPGELFF. Full variable domain (rest looked up from reference TRBV19 and TRBJ2-2): DGGITQSPKYLFRKEGQNVTLSCEQNLNHDAMYWYRQDPGQGLRLIYYSQIVNDFQKGDIAEGYSVSREKKESFPLTVTSAQKNPTAFYLCASSIDPGGHPGELFFGEGSRLTVL.